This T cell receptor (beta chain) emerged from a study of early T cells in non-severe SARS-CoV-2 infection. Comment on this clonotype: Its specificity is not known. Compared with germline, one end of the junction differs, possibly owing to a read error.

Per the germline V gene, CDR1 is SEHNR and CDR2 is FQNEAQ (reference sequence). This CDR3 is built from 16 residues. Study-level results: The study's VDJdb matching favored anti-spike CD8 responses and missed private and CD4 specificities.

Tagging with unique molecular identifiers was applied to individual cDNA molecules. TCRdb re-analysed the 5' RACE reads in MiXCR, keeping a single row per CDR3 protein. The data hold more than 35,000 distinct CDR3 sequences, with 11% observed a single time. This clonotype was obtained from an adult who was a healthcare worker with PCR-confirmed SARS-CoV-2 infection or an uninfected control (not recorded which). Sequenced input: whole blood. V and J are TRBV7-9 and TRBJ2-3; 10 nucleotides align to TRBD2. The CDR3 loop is CPSSTGTSATTDTQYF. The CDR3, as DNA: TGTCCCAGCAGCACCGGGACTAGCGCAACCACAGATACGCAGTATTTT.